This entry concerns a single T cell receptor (beta chain). The antigen remains undetermined. This record belongs to a study of radiotherapy plus CTLA-4 blockade in lung cancer. Study background: Objective responses arose in 15% to 20% of patients, and around 32% experienced disease control.

Overall study findings and caveats: In blood, tumor-derived TCR clones expanded after radiotherapy plus ipilimumab.

TCRdb's copy holds only in-frame clones and misses some; the assay was immunoSEQ multiplex PCR. This table has about 39,000 clones, more than 75% appearing once. Focal radiation plus CTLA-4 blockade with ipilimumab was given to patients with chemo-refractory metastatic non-small-cell lung cancer. The CDR3 runs to 15 residues. Germline V lookup: CDR1 ENHRY, CDR2 SYGVKD. V lost 5 bases, J lost 4 bases, and 14 bases lay in between. The receptor was derived from a human donor with non-small cell lung cancer that progressed on radiotherapy plus ipilimumab. This specimen was peripheral blood, taken from a patient treated with radiotherapy plus ipilimumab. The chain uses TRBV10-3 and TRBJ1-4; the D gene is possibly TRBD1 (6 bases). DNA of the CDR3: TGTGCCATCAGTAAGGAAACAGGGATTAATGAAAAACTGTTTTTT. It yields the protein CAISKETGINEKLFF.